The 30 T cell receptor beta chains presented below share a single source sample, sequenced in a study of STAT3 mutations in large granular lymphocyte leukemia (dated by TCRdb to the late 2010s). The study at large found these results: Every T-LGLL patient showed at least one immunodominant TCRbeta clonotype, and about half showed multiple immunodominant subclonotypes.

No cognate antigen is known for these TCRs. Receptor amplification or capture employed the immunoSEQ multiplex PCR assay. Drawn from immuneACCESS, this table holds only the in-frame rearrangements with V and J called that TCRdb kept. Clones are partly lost; checked studies trace under half to an unresolved V gene and leave the rest unexplained. For this sample there are 4,500 to 5,500 clones; roughly 94% appear just once. Of the sample, 33% falls within the top ten clones. The sequenced material came from peripheral blood mononuclear cells. The source of these receptors is a man in his fifties or sixties with T-cell large granular lymphocyte leukemia. Some clones in this sample may be carry-over from other donors' samples. The age is the age at diagnosis.

V gene TRBV7-9 combines with J gene TRBJ1-1; 10 bases map to TRBD1. Germline V CDR1 and CDR2: SEHNR, FQNEAQ (reference sequence). V trimming: 7 bases; J trimming: 0 bases; junction bases outside the gene matches: 8. The CDR3 consists of 16 residues. The CDR3 is CASTMGTGVLNTEAFF. Here the CDR3 DNA reads TGTGCCAGCACCATGGGGACAGGGGTTTTGAACACTGAAGCTTTCTTT.

The chain uses TRBV7-9 and TRBJ1-5; no clear D gene. The germline V gene has CDR1 SEHNR and CDR2 FQNEAQ (reference sequence). V was pared by 5 bases and J by 1 base, with 15 bases between. The CDR3 loop spans 16 amino acids. The CDR3 protein is CASSTGKGGSNQPQHF. For the CDR3, the DNA is TGTGCCAGCAGCACGGGGAAAGGAGGGAGCAATCAGCCCCAGCATTTT.

The V gene is TRBV4-1, the J gene TRBJ2-3, with 7 nucleotides matching TRBD2. Trimming at V came to 4 bases and at J to 2 bases, leaving 12 bases not matched to a gene. The CDR3 spans 17 residues. The germline V gene encodes CDR1 MGHRA and CDR2 YSYEKL. CDR3 sequence (DNA): TGCGCCAGCAGCCTCCATGGCCTAGCGGACAACACAGATACGCAGTATTTT. It translates to CASSLHGLADNTDTQYF.

V is TRBV13 and J is TRBJ2-3, with TRBD1 matching 10 bases. This CDR3 comprises 16 residues. Germline V gene sequence: CDR1 PRHDT, CDR2 FYEKMQ (reference sequence). With V trimmed by 2 bases and J by 3 bases, 5 bases remained unmatched. In DNA, the CDR3 is TGTGCCAGCAGCTTATCCTCGGACAGGGGGACAGATACGCAGTATTTT. Translation: CASSLSSDRGTDTQYF. The complete variable domain, with remaining parts taken from reference TRBV13 and TRBJ2-3, reads AAGVIQSPRHLIKEKRETATLKCYPIPRHDTVYWYQQGPGQDPQFLISFYEKMQSDKGSIPDRFSAQQFSDYHSELNMSSLELGDSALYFCASSLSSDRGTDTQYFGPGTRLTVL.

This rearrangement joins TRBV4-1 to TRBJ2-7, with D maybe TRBD1 (6 bases). CDR1 and CDR2 (germline): MGHRA, YSYEKL. The CDR3 contains 18 residues. Trimming stripped 1 base from V and 3 bases from J, with 22 bases between. The CDR3, as DNA: TGCGCCAGCAGCCAAGGGAAATTTGGGGGCGTAGGTCTCTACGAGCAGTACTTC. It codes for CASSQGKFGGVGLYEQYF.

This chain joins TRBV6-5 and TRBJ2-5; TRBD2 aligns across 10 bases. The germline V gene has CDR1 MNHEY and CDR2 SVGAGI. The CDR3 loop spans 16 amino acids. V lost 2 bases and J lost 7; bases outside the gene matches: 10. The CDR3 sequence is CASSYSSGRPGGTQYF. The CDR3 DNA reads as TGTGCCAGCAGTTACAGTAGCGGGAGGCCCGGTGGGACCCAGTACTTC.

This clone was observed once. The chain joins TRBV29-1 to TRBJ1-2; D might be TRBD1 (5 bases). With 4 bases removed from V and 8 bases from J, the gap between germline ends came to 14 bases. The germline V gene encodes CDR1 SQVTM and CDR2 ANQGSEA. This CDR3 has 12 amino acids. CDR3 loop: CSVAGQGRGYTF. The CDR3 DNA reads TGCAGCGTTGCGGGGCAGGGCAGGGGCTACACCTTC.

This clone was recorded once. The chain uses TRBV4-2 and TRBJ2-3; 7 positions match TRBD2. Trimming removed 5 bases from V and 0 bases from J; junction bases left unmatched: 11. The CDR3 runs 17 residues. The V gene's germline CDR1 is LGHNA and CDR2 YNFKEQ. The CDR3 reads CASSGGGAGPSTDTQYF. The CDR3 coding sequence is TGTGCCAGCAGCGGGGGGGGAGCGGGTCCTAGCACAGATACGCAGTATTTT.

This sequence joins TRBV7-9 and TRBJ2-5, with 7 bases matching TRBD2. Unmatched junction bases numbered 5, after V lost 8 bases and J lost 5 bases. Germline loops: CDR1 SEHNR, CDR2 FQNEAQ (reference sequence). This CDR3 spans 12 amino acids. CDR3 sequence reads: CASGEGEETQYF. The DNA for the CDR3 is TGTGCCAGCGGGGAGGGTGAGGAGACCCAGTACTTC.

The chain joins TRBV30 to TRBJ1-1; possible D gene TRBD1, 5 bases. There are 14 residues in the CDR3. Trimming left V 1 base short and J 1 base short, with 10 bases between. Germline CDR1 reads GTSNPN; CDR2 reads SVGIG (reference sequence). CDR3 sequence (DNA): TGTGCCTGGAGTGCAAGGGGTACGAACACTGAAGCTTTCTTT. This sequence encodes CAWSARGTNTEAFF.

The CDR3 DNA follows: TGCGCCAGCAGCTTGTCGCGGGAAGGGGAGCAGTTCTTC. Its translation is CASSLSREGEQFF. The chain has TRBV5-1 and TRBJ2-1; possible D gene TRBD2, 6 bases. Trimming removed 1 base at V and 10 bases at J, with 12 bases between. CDR3 size: 13 residues. Germline V CDR1 and CDR2: SGHRS, YFSETQ.

This clone is a singleton in its sample. The chain joins TRBV28 to TRBJ1-5; D is ambiguous. The CDR3 sequence is 13 residues long. Germline CDR1 and CDR2: MDHEN and SYDVKM. V lost 5 bases and J 6 bases, leaving 11 bases between the germline ends. The CDR3 DNA follows: TGTGCCAGCAGTCCAGGATCTTTTCAGCCCCAGCATTTT. Translation: CASSPGSFQPQHF.

This chain uses TRBV6-5 with TRBJ2-2, with 8 bases matching TRBD2. The junction had 2 bases not matched to a gene; V was cut back by 6 bases and J by 2 bases. The CDR3 totals 14 residues. Germline assignment: CDR1 MNHEY and CDR2 SVGAGI. The CDR3 DNA reads as TGTGCCAGCAGACTAGCGGAAAACACCGGGGAGCTGTTTTTT. This codes for CASRLAENTGELFF.

J is TRBJ2-5 and V is TRBV9, with 7 bases lining up with TRBD1. The trim removed 3 bases at V and 4 bases at J, leaving 12 bases unmatched. CDR3 length equals 16 residues. Germline-derived CDR1 and CDR2 are SGDLS and YYNGEE. The CDR3 region has the DNA TGTGCCAGCAGCGAGCGAACAGGGGACGGTCGAGAGACCCAGTACTTC. Protein product: CASSERTGDGRETQYF.

The chain is built from TRBV5-4 and TRBJ2-1; 8 positions agree with TRBD1. The CDR3 contains 16 residues. V was clipped by 6 bases and J by 3 bases; unmatched bases: 11. Germline V gene lookup returns CDR1 SGHNT and CDR2 YYREEE (reference sequence). CDR3 sequence reads: CASNPAGTGIYNEQFF. Written as DNA, the CDR3 is TGTGCCAGCAACCCGGCCGGGACAGGTATCTACAATGAGCAGTTCTTC.

The chain couples TRBV4-1 to TRBJ1-5; the D is unclear. Germline V gene data show CDR1 as MGHRA and CDR2 as YSYEKL. V lost 4 bases to trimming and J lost 6 bases, with 10 bases between them. This CDR3 contains 13 residues. CDR3 protein: CASSPPAGQPQHF. The CDR3 DNA follows: TGCGCCAGCAGCCCTCCGGCGGGTCAGCCCCAGCATTTT.

V and J are TRBV11-2 and TRBJ2-7, with 7 positions matching TRBD2. This CDR3 has 13 residues. In germline, CDR1 is SGHAT, CDR2 FQNNGV. The ends lost 5 bases at V and 3 bases at J; junction bases unmatched: 4. CDR3 in DNA: TGTGCCAGCAGCAGAGGGGACTACTACGAGCAGTACTTC. Translating gives CASSRGDYYEQYF.

The chain carries TRBV4-1 and TRBJ2-3; 12 nucleotides line up with TRBD2. The germline gives CDR1 MGHRA, CDR2 YSYEKL. CDR3 length: 19 residues. The V gene end was trimmed by 5 bases and the J gene end by 3 bases; junction bases not matched to a gene: 15. For the CDR3, the DNA is TGCGCCAGCAGCACCCAAGGTCTTATAACTAGCGGGAGGACAGATACGCAGTATTTT. Translated: CASSTQGLITSGRTDTQYF.

V gene TRBV30 combines with J gene TRBJ1-1; unclear D gene. V shed 5 bases and J shed 2 bases, with 6 bases lying between them. Germline V gives CDR1 GTSNPN, CDR2 SVGIG (reference sequence). CDR3 length: 11 residues. The CDR3 DNA reads as TGTGCCTGGGACGGTAACACTGAAGCTTTCTTT. Its protein is CAWDGNTEAFF.

The J gene is TRBJ1-2, the V gene TRBV19; a possible D gene is TRBD1 (5 bases). CDR3 length: 12 residues. Trimming removed 11 bases from V and 4 bases from J, with 14 bases in between. Per the germline V gene, CDR1 is LNHDA and CDR2 is SQIVND (reference sequence). The CDR3 nucleotides read TGTGCCGTCGGGACCGGCCCCTATGGCTACACCTTC. It codes for CAVGTGPYGYTF.

The chain is built from TRBV6-5 and TRBJ1-1, with D perhaps TRBD1 (6 bases). Trimming removed 2 bases from V and 8 bases from J, with 15 bases in between. Germline loops: CDR1 MNHEY, CDR2 SVGAGI. This CDR3 comprises 14 residues. The CDR3 region is CASSYQRTDGEAFF. The CDR3, as DNA: TGTGCCAGCAGTTACCAGCGGACAGACGGCGAAGCTTTCTTT.

This clone was seen a handful of times. The chain has TRBV7-9 and TRBJ1-2; weak D call: TRBD1 (5 bases). The CDR3 length is 17 residues. Germline V gene lookup returns CDR1 SEHNR and CDR2 FQNEAQ (reference sequence). V gave up 4 bases and J gave up 5 bases, with 23 bases separating them. The CDR3 bases are TGTGCCAGCAGCTCCGGGGCAGGATCATCCGGGAGGTATGGCTACACCTTC. It specifies CASSSGAGSSGRYGYTF.

This rearrangement joins TRBV7-9 to TRBJ2-7; 7 bases agree with TRBD1. Germline assignment: CDR1 SEHNR and CDR2 FQNEAQ (reference sequence). V lost 4 bases and J lost 1; bases outside the gene matches: 4. The CDR3 extends over 14 amino acids. CDR3 DNA sequence: TGTGCCAGCAGCTCCGGACAGGTATCCTACGAGCAGTACTTC. This gives the protein CASSSGQVSYEQYF.

This sequence joins TRBV11-3 and TRBJ2-5, with 8 bases lining up with TRBD2. Trimming took 0 bases from V and 9 from J; bases not matched to a gene: 12. CDR1 is SGHNT and CDR2 is YENEEA in the germline V gene. The CDR3 is 16 residues long. CDR3 protein: CASSLDSGKGLGPQYF. CDR3 in DNA: TGTGCCAGCAGCTTAGATAGCGGGAAAGGTCTCGGTCCCCAGTACTTC.

This rearrangement joins TRBV4-2 to TRBJ2-1; 10 nucleotides match TRBD2. V was pared by 3 bases and J by 8 bases, with 10 bases of the junction left unmatched. This CDR3 comprises 16 residues. The germline V gene has CDR1 LGHNA and CDR2 YNFKEQ. The CDR3 DNA is TGTGCCAGCAGCCATCCAGCTAGCGGGAGAGACGATGAGCAGTTCTTC. As protein: CASSHPASGRDDEQFF.

V and J are TRBV5-1 and TRBJ2-2; no clear D gene. There are 12 residues in the CDR3. Germline CDR1 is SGHRS and CDR2 is YFSETQ. Deletions cut 2 bases from V and 6 bases from J, with 5 bases between. The CDR3 nucleotides are TGCGCCAGCAGCTTTGATGCCGGGGAGCTGTTTTTT. This sequence encodes CASSFDAGELFF.

This clone was recorded once. The chain recombines TRBV4-2 with TRBJ2-5; D is unclear. Trimming removed 0 bases from V and 5 bases from J, with 19 bases in between. This CDR3 has 17 amino acids. Germline loops: CDR1 LGHNA, CDR2 YNFKEQ. In DNA, the CDR3 is TGTGCCAGCAGCCAAGATTGGGCAGGCGAACTCGGGGAGACCCAGTACTTC. Its protein product is CASSQDWAGELGETQYF.

V is TRBV5-8 and J is TRBJ1-1; unclear D gene. Trimming removed 5 bases from V and 5 bases from J, with 7 bases in between. Germline values: CDR1 SGHTS, CDR2 YDEGEE. This CDR3 spans 11 amino acids. CDR3 DNA sequence: TGTGCCAGCAGTTATGGGACTGAAGCTTTCTTT. Its translation: CASSYGTEAFF. The whole variable domain, remainder taken from reference TRBV5-8 and TRBJ1-1, is EAGVTQSPTHLIKTRGQQATLRCSPISGHTSVYWYQQALGLGLQFLLWYDEGEERNRGNFPPRFSGRQFPNYSSELNVNALELEDSALYLCASSYGTEAFFGQGTRLTVV.

The chain combines TRBV6-1 with TRBJ2-1; 7 positions match TRBD2. Germline trimming cut 2 bases from V and 4 bases from J; bases unmatched to any gene: 11. There are 17 residues in the CDR3. Germline CDR1 and CDR2: MNHNS and SASEGT. CDR3 in amino acids: CASSETVQALAYNEQFF. The CDR3 bases are TGTGCCAGCAGTGAAACGGTGCAGGCACTAGCGTACAATGAGCAGTTCTTC.

This chain uses TRBV5-1 with TRBJ2-6, with D unresolved. CDR3 length: 17 amino acids. V was shortened by 1 base and J by 0 bases, with 11 bases between the two germline ends. Germline assignment: CDR1 SGHRS and CDR2 YFSETQ. DNA for the CDR3: TGCGCCAGCAGCTTGTATACTCCCTCCTCTGGGGCCAACGTCCTGACTTTC. Its protein product is CASSLYTPSSGANVLTF. Full variable domain (remainder filled in from reference TRBV5-1 and TRBJ2-6): KAGVTQTPRYLIKTRGQQVTLSCSPISGHRSVSWYQQTPGQGLQFLFEYFSETQRNKGNFPGRFSGRQFSNSRSEMNVSTLELGDSALYLCASSLYTPSSGANVLTFGAGSRLTVL.